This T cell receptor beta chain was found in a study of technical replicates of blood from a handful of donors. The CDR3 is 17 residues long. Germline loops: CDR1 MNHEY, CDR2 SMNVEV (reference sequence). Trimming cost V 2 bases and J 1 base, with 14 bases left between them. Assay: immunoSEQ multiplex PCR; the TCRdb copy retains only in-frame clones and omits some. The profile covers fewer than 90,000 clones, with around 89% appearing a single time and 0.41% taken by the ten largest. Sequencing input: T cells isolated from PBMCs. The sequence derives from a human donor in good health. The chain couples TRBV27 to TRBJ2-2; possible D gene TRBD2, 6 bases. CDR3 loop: CASSLAVRERNTGELFF. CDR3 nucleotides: TGTGCCAGCAGTTTAGCGGTTCGGGAGAGGAACACCGGGGAGCTGTTTTTT.